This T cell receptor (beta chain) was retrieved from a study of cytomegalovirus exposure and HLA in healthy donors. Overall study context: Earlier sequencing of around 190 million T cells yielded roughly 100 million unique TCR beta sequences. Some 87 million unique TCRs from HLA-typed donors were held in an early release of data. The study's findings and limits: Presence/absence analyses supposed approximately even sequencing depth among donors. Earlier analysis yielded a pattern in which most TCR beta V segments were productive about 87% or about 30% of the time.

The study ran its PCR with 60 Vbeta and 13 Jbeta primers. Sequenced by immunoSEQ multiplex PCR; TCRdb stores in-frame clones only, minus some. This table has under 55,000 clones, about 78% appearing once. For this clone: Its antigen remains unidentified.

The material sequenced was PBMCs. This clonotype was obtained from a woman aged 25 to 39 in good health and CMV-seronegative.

In nucleotides, the CDR3 is TGTGCCAGCACGCCAACGGATAGCGGGAGAGGTGGCTACGAGCAGTACTTC. Amino acid sequence: CASTPTDSGRGGYEQYF. The chain joins TRBV7-6 to TRBJ2-7, with 9 bases fitting TRBD2. CDR3 length: 17 residues. Germline V gives CDR1 SGHVS, CDR2 FNYEAQ. Losses at the gene ends were 7 bases for V and 3 bases for J; bases not matched to a gene: 16.